Below are 26 T cell receptor beta chains sequenced from a single sample in a study of blood T cell repertoires in COVID-19. The table came from immunoSEQ multiplex PCR; TCRdb's copy has only in-frame clones and leaves some out. The sample consists of 200,000 to 250,000 clones, about 82% of them appearing once. Sequences were obtained from peripheral blood. Receptors originate from a woman at least 80 years old with acute or convalescent COVID-19.

The genes are TRBV7-6 and TRBJ2-2; D may be TRBD1 (6 bases). There are 15 residues in the CDR3. Trimming removed 1 base from V and 5 bases from J, with 11 bases in between. Germline V lookup: CDR1 SGHVS, CDR2 FNYEAQ. The CDR3 bases are TGTGCCAGCAGCTTAGTAGCAGGGGATACCGGGGAGCTGTTTTTT. Protein sequence: CASSLVAGDTGELFF.

The rearrangement joins TRBV5-8 to TRBJ1-2; D is unresolved. This CDR3 region has 15 residues. V was pared by 0 bases and J by 0 bases, with 9 bases between. The germline gives CDR1 SGHTS, CDR2 YDEGEE. CDR3 residues: CASSLGGDPNYGYTF. CDR3 coding DNA: TGTGCCAGCAGCTTGGGGGGAGATCCTAACTATGGCTACACCTTC.

The chain uses TRBV6-5 and TRBJ1-4, with TRBD1 identical over 8 bases. V shed 8 bases and J 8 bases; nucleotides not matched to a gene: 7. This CDR3 spans 13 amino acids. Germline V lookup: CDR1 MNHEY, CDR2 SVGAGI. CDR3 coding DNA: TGTGCCAGCTCTGACAGGGGCGTCGAAAAACTGTTTTTT. Amino acid sequence: CASSDRGVEKLFF.

The chain couples TRBV14 to TRBJ1-3; D is unresolved. The germline CDR1 and CDR2 sequences are SGHDN and FVKESK. The CDR3 spans 16 residues. The germline V and J ends were trimmed by 6 bases and 0 bases, with 15 bases remaining between them. This CDR3 reads CASSAWRHSSGNTIYF. The CDR3 DNA reads as TGTGCCAGCAGTGCCTGGAGGCACAGCTCTGGAAACACCATATATTTT.

The chain links TRBV12-3 or TRBV12-4 to TRBJ2-1; D possibly corresponds to TRBD2 (5 bases). Trimming removed 7 bases at V and 10 bases at J, with 14 bases between. The CDR3 runs to 12 residues. CDR3 loop: CASTTRGQEQFF. The DNA of the CDR3 is TGTGCCAGCACCACCCGCGGGCAGGAGCAGTTCTTC.

This clone was counted a few times. The chain combines TRBV30 with TRBJ2-2; no definite D call. Per germline, CDR1 GTSNPN and CDR2 SVGIG (reference sequence). This CDR3 has 14 amino acids. Deletions cut 2 bases from V and 0 bases from J, with 7 bases between. This CDR3 is CAWSRRTNTGELFF. The DNA of the CDR3 is TGTGCCTGGAGTCGCAGAACGAACACCGGGGAGCTGTTTTTT.

The chain employs TRBV9 and TRBJ2-1, with 8 bases matching TRBD2. V was pared by 3 bases and J by 3 bases, with 11 bases of the junction left unmatched. The CDR3 length is 17 residues. The germline V gene has CDR1 SGDLS and CDR2 YYNGEE. The CDR3 coding sequence is TGTGCCAGCAGCGCCCGTGACCGGGGGGGCTTCTACAATGAGCAGTTCTTC. Translation gives CASSARDRGGFYNEQFF.

This clone was detected once. This sequence joins TRBV5-1 and TRBJ1-2; unclear D gene. Germline CDR1 reads SGHRS; CDR2 reads YFSETQ. V was clipped by 4 bases and J by 5 bases, with 18 bases between them. The CDR3 is made up of 15 amino acids. In nucleotides, the CDR3 is TGCGCCAGCAGCCAAAGTGGCAGGCCCCTTTATGGCTACACCTTC. This codes for CASSQSGRPLYGYTF.

The chain links TRBV7-2 to TRBJ2-7; weak D call: TRBD2 (5 bases). Looked up from germline, CDR1 is SGHTA and CDR2 is FQGNSA. This CDR3 is built from 15 residues. V was shortened by 5 bases and J by 1 base, with 15 bases between the two germline ends. The CDR3 loop reads CASSLGIAYSYEQYF. The DNA of the CDR3 is TGTGCCAGCAGCCTTGGAATAGCGTATTCCTACGAGCAGTACTTC.

The V call is TRBV19, the J call TRBJ1-1; 10 bases line up with TRBD1. The CDR3 covers 16 residues. The V segment lost 3 bases and the J segment 0 bases; nucleotides outside the gene matches: 4. From germline, CDR1 is LNHDA and CDR2 SQIVND (reference sequence). In nucleotides, the CDR3 is TGTGCCAGTAGTATTGGGACAGGGGCCATGAACACTGAAGCTTTCTTT. It is translated as CASSIGTGAMNTEAFF.

The chain combines TRBV7-2 with TRBJ2-2, with TRBD2 matching 9 bases. Germline V gene sequence: CDR1 SGHTA, CDR2 FQGNSA. V lost 2 bases to trimming and J lost 6 bases; unmatched junction nucleotides: 7. CDR3 length equals 16 residues. CDR3 nucleotides: TGTGCCAGCAGCTTACCTAGCGGGGTGGAAGCCGGGGAGCTGTTTTTT. Translating gives CASSLPSGVEAGELFF.

The chain has TRBV30 and TRBJ1-2, with 9 nucleotides matching TRBD1. V dropped 3 bases and J dropped 7; count of bases not matched to a gene: 9. Germline assignment: CDR1 GTSNPN and CDR2 SVGIG (reference sequence). The CDR3 consists of 14 residues. CDR3: CAWRREGQGTGYTF. The CDR3 DNA reads TGTGCCTGGAGGCGCGAGGGACAGGGTACTGGCTACACCTTC.

This sequence joins TRBV5-6 and TRBJ2-7, with 9 positions matching TRBD1. V dropped 3 bases and J dropped 2; count of bases not matched to a gene: 6. CDR3 length equals 15 residues. Germline V gene data show CDR1 as SGHDT and CDR2 as YYEEEE. The CDR3 loop reads CASSSPGQGAYEQYF. The CDR3, as DNA: TGTGCCAGCAGCTCTCCGGGACAGGGAGCCTACGAGCAGTACTTC.

The V and J genes are TRBV11-3 and TRBJ2-5, with D possibly being TRBD1 (6 bases). CDR3 size: 14 residues. V lost 5 bases and J lost 4, with 14 bases in between. CDR1 is SGHNT and CDR2 is YENEEA in the germline V gene. CDR3 in DNA: TGTGCCAGCAGCCCCGGACAGTCTCCAGAGACCCAGTACTTC. Residues: CASSPGQSPETQYF.

This clone was recorded at least ten times. This chain connects TRBV5-1 to TRBJ1-6; TRBD1 aligns across 8 bases. V lost 6 bases, J lost 7 bases, and 6 bases stayed unmatched. Per the germline V gene, CDR1 is SGHRS and CDR2 is YFSETQ. This CDR3 is built from 14 residues. CDR3 amino acids: CASTPGQGNSPLHF. The CDR3, as DNA: TGCGCCAGCACTCCAGGACAGGGCAATTCACCCCTCCACTTT. The full variable domain, rest sourced from reference TRBV5-1 and TRBJ1-6, is KAGVTQTPRYLIKTRGQQVTLSCSPISGHRSVSWYQQTPGQGLQFLFEYFSETQRNKGNFPGRFSGRQFSNSRSEMNVSTLELGDSALYLCASTPGQGNSPLHFGNGTRLTVT.

This chain uses TRBV7-2 with TRBJ1-2; 8 bases align to TRBD1. The V segment lost 5 bases and the J segment 0 bases; nucleotides outside the gene matches: 8. Germline V lookup: CDR1 SGHTA, CDR2 FQGNSA. The CDR3 sequence is 16 residues long. DNA for the CDR3: TGTGCCAGCAGCCACAACAGGGGGGAAGCTAACTATGGCTACACCTTC. It encodes CASSHNRGEANYGYTF.

This chain joins TRBV30 and TRBJ1-2; D gene ambiguous. Trimming took 2 bases from V and 7 from J, leaving 14 bases between them. Germline assignment: CDR1 GTSNPN and CDR2 SVGIG (reference sequence). The CDR3 consists of 13 residues. Here the CDR3 DNA reads TGTGCCTGGAGTCCCGGGGATTCGGTTGGCTACACCTTC. Translating it yields CAWSPGDSVGYTF.

The chain links TRBV27 to TRBJ1-3; no definite D call. The CDR3 length is 15 residues. The germline V gene has CDR1 MNHEY and CDR2 SMNVEV (reference sequence). Trimming stripped 6 bases from V and 0 bases from J, with 12 bases between. The CDR3 sequence is CASRRAGSSGNTIYF. CDR3 DNA: TGTGCCAGCAGACGCGCCGGGTCCTCTGGAAACACCATATATTTT.

The chain uses TRBV3-1 (or the pseudogene TRBV3-2) and TRBJ2-1; no definite D call. Deletions cut 2 bases from V and 7 bases from J, with 6 bases between. CDR1 and CDR2 (germline): LGHDT, YNNKEL (reference sequence). The CDR3 spans 12 residues. Here the CDR3 DNA reads TGTGCCAGCAGCCAATTTCCGAATGAGCAGTTCTTC. Its translation: CASSQFPNEQFF.

The chain couples TRBV18 to TRBJ2-7; 9 nucleotides match TRBD1. J was trimmed by 2 bases and V by 1 base; bases with no gene match: 9. CDR3 length: 17 amino acids. From germline, CDR1 is KGHSH and CDR2 LQKENI. The CDR3 sequence is CASSPRIGQGPTYEQYF. The CDR3 nucleotides read TGTGCCAGCTCACCACGTATCGGACAGGGGCCTACCTACGAGCAGTACTTC.

Only a few counts were recorded for this clone. The chain employs TRBV5-1 and TRBJ1-1; a weak D match, TRBD1 (6 bases). The ends were cut back, 3 bases at V and 1 base at J, with 13 bases in the middle. This CDR3 has 15 amino acids. Germline lookup yields CDR1 SGHRS and CDR2 YFSETQ. The CDR3 protein is CASSSSGTRNTEAFF. The CDR3 DNA reads as TGCGCCAGCAGCTCTTCCGGGACAAGGAACACTGAAGCTTTCTTT. The entire variable domain, with the rest obtained from reference TRBV5-1 and TRBJ1-1, is as follows: KAGVTQTPRYLIKTRGQQVTLSCSPISGHRSVSWYQQTPGQGLQFLFEYFSETQRNKGNFPGRFSGRQFSNSRSEMNVSTLELGDSALYLCASSSSGTRNTEAFFGQGTRLTVV.

The chain has TRBV27 and TRBJ1-5; no definite D call. Germline CDR1 and CDR2: MNHEY and SMNVEV (reference sequence). Between the trimmed V and J ends, which lost 0 bases and 3 bases, there was a span of 9 bases. The CDR3 loop spans 15 amino acids. This CDR3 reads CASSLSIQNNQPQHF. CDR3 nucleotide sequence: TGTGCCAGCAGTTTATCGATTCAGAACAATCAGCCCCAGCATTTT.

The CDR3: CASSYESLADTQYF. As DNA, the CDR3 is TGTGCCAGCAGTTACGAATCACTGGCAGATACGCAGTATTTT. V is TRBV6-5 and J is TRBJ2-3, with D uncertain. CDR1 and CDR2 (germline): MNHEY, SVGAGI. The V end was cut by 2 bases, the J end by 4 bases, with 10 bases between. The CDR3 runs 14 residues.

This sequence joins TRBV5-4 and TRBJ2-7; maybe TRBD1 (5 bases). Germline V gene data show CDR1 as SGHNT and CDR2 as YYREEE (reference sequence). Trimming left V 4 bases short and J 1 base short, with 15 bases between. The CDR3 length is 15 residues. Here the CDR3 DNA reads TGTGCCAGCAGCCCCGGGCAGGGTCTTTCCTACGAGCAGTACTTC. Translating it yields CASSPGQGLSYEQYF.

V usage is TRBV30 and J usage is TRBJ1-5; 8 positions agree with TRBD1. The germline V gene has CDR1 GTSNPN and CDR2 SVGIG (reference sequence). CDR3 length: 14 residues. The V and J ends lost 3 bases and 6 bases, in that order; junction bases with no gene match: 7. Written as DNA, the CDR3 is TGTGCCTGGAGCGCGGGACAGGACGGTCAGCCCCAGCATTTT. It is translated as CAWSAGQDGQPQHF.

The chain links TRBV5-5 to TRBJ1-5; no definite D call. The V gene lost 0 bases and the J gene lost 1 base, with 14 bases spanning the gap. CDR3 size: 17 residues. Germline CDR1 SGHKS, CDR2 YYEKEE (reference sequence). The CDR3 is CASSLAGGRDSNQPQHF. The CDR3 nucleotides read TGTGCCAGCAGCTTGGCGGGAGGGAGAGACAGCAATCAGCCCCAGCATTTT. Complete variable domain (other parts from reference TRBV5-5 and TRBJ1-5): DAGVTQSPTHLIKTRGQQVTLRCSPISGHKSVSWYQQVLGQGPQFIFQYYEKEERGRGNFPDRFSARQFPNYSSELNVNALLLGDSALYLCASSLAGGRDSNQPQHFGDGTRLSIL.